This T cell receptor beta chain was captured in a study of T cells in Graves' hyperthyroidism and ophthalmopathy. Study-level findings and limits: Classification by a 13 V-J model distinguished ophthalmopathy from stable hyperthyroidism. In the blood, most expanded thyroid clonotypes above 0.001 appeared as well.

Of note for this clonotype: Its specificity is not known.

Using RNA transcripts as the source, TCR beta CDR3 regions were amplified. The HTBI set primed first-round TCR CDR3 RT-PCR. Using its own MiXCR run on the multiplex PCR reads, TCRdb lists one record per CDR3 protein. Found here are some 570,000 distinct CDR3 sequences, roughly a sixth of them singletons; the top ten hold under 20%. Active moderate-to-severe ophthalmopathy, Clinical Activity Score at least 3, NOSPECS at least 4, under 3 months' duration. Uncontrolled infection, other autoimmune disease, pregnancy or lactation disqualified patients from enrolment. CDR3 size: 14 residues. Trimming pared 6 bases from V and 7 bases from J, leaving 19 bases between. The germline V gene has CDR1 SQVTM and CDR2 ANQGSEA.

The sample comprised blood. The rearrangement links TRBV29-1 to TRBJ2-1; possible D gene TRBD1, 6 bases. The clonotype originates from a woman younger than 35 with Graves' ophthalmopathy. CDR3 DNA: TGCAGCGTGTTTTTTTCCAACAGGGTGAATGAGCAGTTCTTC. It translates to CSVFFSNRVNEQFF.